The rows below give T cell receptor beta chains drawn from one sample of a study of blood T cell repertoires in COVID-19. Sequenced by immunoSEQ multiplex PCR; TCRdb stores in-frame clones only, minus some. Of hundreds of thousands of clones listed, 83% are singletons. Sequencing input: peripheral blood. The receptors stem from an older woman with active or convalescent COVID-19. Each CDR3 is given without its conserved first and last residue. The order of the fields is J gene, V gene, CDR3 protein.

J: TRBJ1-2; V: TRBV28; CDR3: ASSLRHRSDGYT
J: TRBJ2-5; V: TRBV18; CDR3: ASSQYRLQETQY
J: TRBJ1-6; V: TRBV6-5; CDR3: ASSSDRGSPLH
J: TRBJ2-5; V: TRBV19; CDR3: ASSTRVQETQY
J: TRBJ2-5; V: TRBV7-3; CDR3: ASSQGQGETQY
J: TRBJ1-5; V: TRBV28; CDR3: ASTLYSNQPQH
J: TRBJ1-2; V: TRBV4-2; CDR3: ASSRTGGGGGYT
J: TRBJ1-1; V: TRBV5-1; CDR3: ASSGLTGGTEAF
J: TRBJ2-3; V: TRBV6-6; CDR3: ASRTDRGASTDTQY
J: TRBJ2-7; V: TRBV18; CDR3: ASSASSYEQY
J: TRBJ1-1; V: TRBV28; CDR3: ASSLQGEGVYTEAF
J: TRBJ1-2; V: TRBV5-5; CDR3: ASSLGGLANYGYT
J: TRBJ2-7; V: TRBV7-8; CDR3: ASSRRVAGPSHEQY
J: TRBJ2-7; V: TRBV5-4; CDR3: ASSLFPDEQY
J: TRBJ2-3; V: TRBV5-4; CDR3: ASSPRLAGDTDTQY
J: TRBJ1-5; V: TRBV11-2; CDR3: ASSLEPGRPDQPQH
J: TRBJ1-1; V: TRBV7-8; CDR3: ASSPTGPGQGAAF
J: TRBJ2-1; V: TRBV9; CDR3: ASSVQLARPDNEQF
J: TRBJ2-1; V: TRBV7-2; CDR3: ASSHGTSGGAINEQF
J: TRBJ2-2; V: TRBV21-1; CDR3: ASSKDLFPNTGELF
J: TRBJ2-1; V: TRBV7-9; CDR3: ASRPGTLTYNEQF
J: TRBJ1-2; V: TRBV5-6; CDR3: ASSLDVAGEGVYGYT
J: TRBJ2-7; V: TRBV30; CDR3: AWSVLGLAGNEQY
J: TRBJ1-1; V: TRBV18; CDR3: ASSPLDSRNTEAF
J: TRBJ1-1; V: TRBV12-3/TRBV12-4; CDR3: ASSRTQYTEAF
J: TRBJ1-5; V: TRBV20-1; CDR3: SASRIDSQPQH
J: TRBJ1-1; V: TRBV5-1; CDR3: ASSPKQENTEAF
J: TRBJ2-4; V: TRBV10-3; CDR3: AISPTGLAKNIQY
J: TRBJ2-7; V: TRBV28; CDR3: ASSPWGGSYEQY
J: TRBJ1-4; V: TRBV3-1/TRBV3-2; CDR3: ASSQEMSREGELF
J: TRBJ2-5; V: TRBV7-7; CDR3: ASSSAAETQY
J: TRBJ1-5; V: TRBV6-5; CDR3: ASSPLGSRWQPQH
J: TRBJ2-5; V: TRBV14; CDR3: ASSPPAGGETQY
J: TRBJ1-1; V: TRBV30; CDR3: AWSTGQGMGGSEAF
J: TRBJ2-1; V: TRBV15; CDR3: ATSKGVLAGGPEF
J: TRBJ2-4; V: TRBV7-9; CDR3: ASSPGQIAKNIQY
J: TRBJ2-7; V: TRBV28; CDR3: ASSSGSYEQY
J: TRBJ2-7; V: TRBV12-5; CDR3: ASGLSYLQGEQY
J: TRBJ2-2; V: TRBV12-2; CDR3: ASRLGVSRRNANTGELF
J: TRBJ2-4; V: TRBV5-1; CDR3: ASSLGVAGNIQY